The sequence of this T cell receptor beta chain was determined in a study of tumor-infiltrating lymphocytes in primary liver carcinoma. Study-wide results and limits: The overlap of tumor-adjacent and tumor-blood pairs was smaller than that of tumor region pairs. Compared with blood, tumor repertoires held significantly more in their top 250 clones.

This clonotype was recorded a few times. Antigen: not known. Germline CDR1 and CDR2: SGHNT and YYREEE (reference sequence). CDR3 length: 14 amino acids. Trimming removed 0 bases from V and 1 base from J, with 7 bases in between. Alongside blood RNA obtained from unsorted whole blood, germline DNA was also extracted. Making TCR beta cDNA involved around 510 ng total RNA and a constant-region primer. Library construction for TCR beta comprised three nested multiplex PCR rounds performed with slightly modified ARM-PCR. The two initial PCR rounds, about 9 cycles each, used TRBV1-TRBV30 forward and C-beta reverse primers. TCRdb reanalysed the multiplex PCR reads using MiXCR and keeps one entry per CDR3 protein. The sample comprises fewer than 350,000 distinct CDR3 sequences, more than 55% of which are singletons, and roughly 9% rests with the top ten.

V gene TRBV5-4 combines with J gene TRBJ1-1; no clear D gene. Sequenced: peripheral blood. This receptor was identified in a man aged 35-49 years with primary liver carcinoma and hepatitis B virus infection. The CDR3 loop reads CASSLALANTEAFF. The DNA for the CDR3 is TGTGCCAGCAGCTTGGCTCTCGCGAACACTGAAGCTTTCTTT.